The 21 T cell receptor beta chains listed next were all sequenced from one sample in a study of technical replicates of blood from several donors. This table comes from immunoSEQ multiplex PCR, and its TCRdb copy is limited to in-frame clones, with some not included. This sample carries about 93,000 clones, about 95% of them seen once, and the ten largest clones take 0.2% to 0.3%. Sequencing input: T cells isolated from PBMCs. All receptors come from a human donor in good health.

The chain joins TRBV7-8 to TRBJ2-1; TRBD2 matches 15 bases. CDR3 length equals 19 residues. J was trimmed by 0 bases and V by 2 bases; bases with no gene match: 5. Germline V lookup: CDR1 SGHVS, CDR2 FQNEAQ. The CDR3 nucleotides are TGTGCCAGCAGCTTAATGGGGACTAGCGGGAGGAGCTCCTACAATGAGCAGTTCTTC. Protein product: CASSLMGTSGRSSYNEQFF.

The DNA for the CDR3 is TGTGCCTGGAACAACCCCTCATCAGAACCTAATGAAAAACTGTTTTTT. Translated: CAWNNPSSEPNEKLFF. The gene calls are TRBV30 and TRBJ1-4; the D is unclear. Trimming took off 4 bases at V and 3 bases at J, with 18 bases between the two ends. The CDR3 has 16 amino acids. CDR1 GTSNPN and CDR2 SVGIG come from the germline V gene (reference sequence).

J is TRBJ2-5 and V is TRBV14; D is possibly TRBD2 (6 bases). The CDR3 is 13 residues long. Germline values: CDR1 SGHDN, CDR2 FVKESK. Deletions cut 4 bases from V and 7 bases from J, with 13 bases between. The CDR3 region is CASSPRMGGTQYF. CDR3 coding DNA: TGTGCCAGCAGCCCCCGCATGGGAGGGACCCAGTACTTC.

The chain couples TRBV27 to TRBJ2-3; 7 bases fit TRBD1. Germline V gene sequence: CDR1 MNHEY, CDR2 SMNVEV (reference sequence). The CDR3 length is 19 residues. The J segment lost 2 bases and the V segment lost 2 bases, leaving 16 bases of the junction unmatched. The CDR3 bases are TGTGCCAGCAGTTTAGCGAGGACAGGTGACCACTTCCACACAGATACGCAGTATTTT. As protein: CASSLARTGDHFHTDTQYF.

This chain links TRBV9 with TRBJ2-7; TRBD2 aligns across 7 bases. With V trimmed by 2 bases and J by 0 bases, 14 bases remained unmatched. The CDR3 length is 18 residues. Germline V gene sequence: CDR1 SGDLS, CDR2 YYNGEE. This CDR3 reads CASSVHPIGVAGSYEQYF. The CDR3 nucleotides are TGTGCCAGCAGCGTCCATCCCATCGGGGTAGCGGGCTCCTACGAGCAGTACTTC.

The genes are TRBV29-1 and TRBJ2-7; TRBD2 matches at 7 bases. The CDR3 runs to 14 residues. Trimming at V came to 5 bases and at J to 4 bases, leaving 11 bases not matched to a gene. CDR1 SQVTM and CDR2 ANQGSEA come from the germline V gene. CDR3 in amino acids: CSVQNWDGGYEQYF. The CDR3 DNA is TGCAGCGTTCAGAATTGGGACGGGGGGTACGAGCAGTACTTC.

This clone is a singleton in its sample. The rearrangement uses TRBV18 and TRBJ2-4, with 7 bases aligning to TRBD1. The CDR3 consists of 15 residues. The V gene's germline CDR1 is KGHSH and CDR2 LQKENI. The V and J ends lost 4 bases and 4 bases, in that order; junction bases with no gene match: 7. The CDR3 DNA sequence: TGTGCCAGCTCACACTCGGACAGGACTAAAAACATTCAGTACTTC. Its protein product is CASSHSDRTKNIQYF.

This sequence joins TRBV20-1 and TRBJ1-5; D not resolved. CDR3 length: 11 residues. V lost 6 bases to trimming and J lost 0 bases, with 3 bases between them. Germline V gene sequence: CDR1 DFQATT, CDR2 SNEGSKA (reference sequence). In DNA, the CDR3 is TGCAGTGCCAGTAGCAATCAGCCCCAGCATTTT. Its translation: CSASSNQPQHF.

This clone has just one count. The rearrangement joins TRBV5-1 to TRBJ1-3, with 8 bases aligning to TRBD1. There are 16 residues in the CDR3. J was trimmed by 2 bases and V by 4 bases; bases with no gene match: 8. Per the germline V gene, CDR1 is SGHRS and CDR2 is YFSETQ. The CDR3 loop is CASSRGQADAGNTIYF. CDR3 nucleotide sequence: TGCGCCAGCAGCAGGGGACAGGCTGACGCTGGAAACACCATATATTTT.

The rearrangement uses TRBV29-1 and TRBJ2-2; 9 positions match TRBD2. V lost 6 bases, J lost 2 bases, and 4 bases stayed unmatched. This CDR3 has 14 amino acids. Germline V CDR1 and CDR2: SQVTM, ANQGSEA. Written as DNA, the CDR3 is TGCAGCGTAGGACTAGCGAGAAACACCGGGGAGCTGTTTTTT. Amino acids: CSVGLARNTGELFF.

The gene calls are TRBV5-4 and TRBJ2-3; the match to TRBD2 covers 10 bases. The CDR3 has 15 residues. V lost 5 bases, J lost 5 bases, and 8 bases stayed unmatched. Germline loops: CDR1 SGHNT, CDR2 YYREEE (reference sequence). The CDR3 sequence is CASSPSGGEIDTQYF. CDR3 sequence (DNA): TGTGCCAGCAGTCCCAGCGGGGGGGAAATAGATACGCAGTATTTT.

V is TRBV7-6 and J is TRBJ2-1; D not certain. Germline V lookup: CDR1 SGHVS, CDR2 FNYEAQ. The CDR3 consists of 13 residues. The ends were cut back, 2 bases at V and 9 bases at J, with 11 bases in the middle. In DNA, the CDR3 is TGTGCCAGCAGCTTAACCCCCCGGGTTGAGCAGTTCTTC. Its translation: CASSLTPRVEQFF. The full variable domain, rest sourced from reference TRBV7-6 and TRBJ2-1, is GAGVSQSPRYKVTKRGQDVALRCDPISGHVSLYWYRQALGQGPEFLTYFNYEAQQDKSGLPNDRFSAERPEGSISTLTIQRTEQRDSAMYRCASSLTPRVEQFFGPGTRLTVL.

The rearrangement joins TRBV27 to TRBJ2-3, with D possibly matching TRBD2 (6 bases). Germline loops: CDR1 MNHEY, CDR2 SMNVEV (reference sequence). V lost 6 bases and J 1 base, leaving 8 bases between the germline ends. The CDR3 contains 13 residues. The CDR3 sequence: CASRSSGTDTQYF. The CDR3 DNA reads as TGTGCCAGCAGATCTAGCGGCACAGATACGCAGTATTTT.

This chain uses TRBV29-1 with TRBJ1-5; 9 nucleotides align to TRBD1. The CDR3 length is 16 residues. J gave up 3 bases and V 7 bases, and 13 bases lay outside the gene matches. Germline lookup yields CDR1 SQVTM and CDR2 ANQGSEA. CDR3 sequence: CSALIGTGKNNQPQHF. The CDR3 coding sequence is TGCAGCGCTCTCATCGGGACAGGGAAAAACAATCAGCCCCAGCATTTT.

This chain uses TRBV6-1 with TRBJ2-7, with 7 bases identical to TRBD1. Germline values: CDR1 MNHNS, CDR2 SASEGT. CDR3 size: 12 residues. The V gene end was trimmed by 8 bases and the J gene end by 7 bases; junction bases not matched to a gene: 8. The CDR3 sequence: CASQEGAREQYF. CDR3 in DNA: TGTGCCAGCCAAGAGGGGGCGCGGGAGCAGTACTTC.

The chain uses TRBV5-1 and TRBJ2-1; 9 positions agree with TRBD2. The V segment lost 0 bases and the J segment 4 bases; nucleotides outside the gene matches: 5. This CDR3 comprises 16 residues. CDR1 is SGHRS, CDR2 YFSETQ, per germline. This CDR3 is CASSLGDSGGYNEQFF. CDR3 nucleotides: TGCGCCAGCAGCTTGGGGGATAGCGGGGGATACAATGAGCAGTTCTTC.

This chain joins TRBV12-5 and TRBJ2-5; tentative D call: TRBD1 (6 bases). Trimming stripped 1 base from V and 5 bases from J, with 8 bases between. The CDR3 totals 13 residues. Germline V gene lookup returns CDR1 LGHNT and CDR2 FRNRAP. The chain's CDR3 is CASGLGGQETQYF. DNA for the CDR3: TGTGCTAGTGGTTTGGGGGGGCAGGAGACCCAGTACTTC.

The chain employs TRBV12-5 and TRBJ1-2; maybe TRBD1 (5 bases). From germline, CDR1 is LGHNT and CDR2 FRNRAP. Trimming removed 6 bases from V and 8 bases from J, with 13 bases in between. The CDR3 runs to 12 residues. CDR3 sequence reads: CASGRRGGGYTF. Written as DNA, the CDR3 is TGTGCTAGTGGGCGGAGGGGAGGAGGCTACACCTTC. The full variable domain, its missing parts supplied by reference TRBV12-5 and TRBJ1-2, is DARVTQTPRHKVTEMGQEVTMRCQPILGHNTVFWYRQTMMQGLELLAYFRNRAPLDDSGMPKDRFSAEMPDATLATLKIQPSEPRDSAVYFCASGRRGGGYTFGSGTRLTVV.

V usage is TRBV28 and J usage is TRBJ2-3; D uncertain. The CDR3 consists of 16 residues. The V end was cut by 7 bases, the J end by 2 bases, with 19 bases between. The germline V gene encodes CDR1 MDHEN and CDR2 SYDVKM. The CDR3 region is CASNAHKAEATDTQYF. Written as DNA, the CDR3 is TGTGCCAGCAACGCCCACAAGGCAGAGGCCACAGATACGCAGTATTTT.

J is TRBJ1-4 and V is TRBV5-1, with D possibly TRBD1 on 5 matching bases. CDR1 and CDR2 from the germline V gene are SGHRS and YFSETQ. The CDR3 runs 18 residues. Trimming stripped 1 base from V and 3 bases from J, with 19 bases between. The CDR3 nucleotides are TGCGCCAGCAGCTTGTCTTCGCCAGTGCTAGGGGCTAATGAAAAACTGTTTTTT. This sequence encodes CASSLSSPVLGANEKLFF. The entire variable domain, with the rest obtained from reference TRBV5-1 and TRBJ1-4, is as follows: KAGVTQTPRYLIKTRGQQVTLSCSPISGHRSVSWYQQTPGQGLQFLFEYFSETQRNKGNFPGRFSGRQFSNSRSEMNVSTLELGDSALYLCASSLSSPVLGANEKLFFGSGTQLSVL.

The chain carries TRBV29-1 and TRBJ2-7, with D possibly TRBD1 on 6 matching bases. The V end lost 4 bases, the J end lost 1 base, and 11 bases lay between the germline ends. The CDR3 is made up of 13 amino acids. Germline-derived CDR1 and CDR2 are SQVTM and ANQGSEA. The CDR3: CSVVGTSSYEQYF. DNA for the CDR3: TGCAGCGTTGTCGGGACATCGTCCTACGAGCAGTACTTC.